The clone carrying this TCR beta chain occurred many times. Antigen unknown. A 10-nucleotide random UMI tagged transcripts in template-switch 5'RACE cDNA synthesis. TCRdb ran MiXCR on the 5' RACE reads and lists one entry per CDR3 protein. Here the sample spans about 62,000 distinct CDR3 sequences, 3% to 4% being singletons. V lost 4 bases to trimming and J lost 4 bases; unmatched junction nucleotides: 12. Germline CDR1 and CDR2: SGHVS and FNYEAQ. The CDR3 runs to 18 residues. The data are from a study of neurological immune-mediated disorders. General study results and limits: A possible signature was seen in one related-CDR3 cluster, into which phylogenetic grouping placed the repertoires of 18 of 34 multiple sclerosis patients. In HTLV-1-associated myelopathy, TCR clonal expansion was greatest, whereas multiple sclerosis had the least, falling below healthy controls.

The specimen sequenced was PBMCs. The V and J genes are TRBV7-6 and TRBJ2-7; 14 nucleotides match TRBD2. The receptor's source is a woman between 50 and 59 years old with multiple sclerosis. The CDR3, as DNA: TGTGCCAGCAGCTCGGGGACTAGCGGGAGTGTTGAGGAGTACGAGCAGTACTTC. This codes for CASSSGTSGSVEEYEQYF.